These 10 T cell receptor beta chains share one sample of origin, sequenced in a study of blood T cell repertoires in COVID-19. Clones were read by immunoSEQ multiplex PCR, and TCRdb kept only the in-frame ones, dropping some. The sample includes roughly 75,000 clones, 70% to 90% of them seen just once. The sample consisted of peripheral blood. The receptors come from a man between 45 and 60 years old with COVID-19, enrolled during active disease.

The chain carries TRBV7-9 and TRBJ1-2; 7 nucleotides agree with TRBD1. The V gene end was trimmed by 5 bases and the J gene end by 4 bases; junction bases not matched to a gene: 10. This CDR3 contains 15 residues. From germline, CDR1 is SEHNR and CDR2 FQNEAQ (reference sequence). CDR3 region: CASSPYAGGRYGYTF. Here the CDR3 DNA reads TGTGCCAGCAGCCCATACGCAGGGGGTCGCTATGGCTACACCTTC.

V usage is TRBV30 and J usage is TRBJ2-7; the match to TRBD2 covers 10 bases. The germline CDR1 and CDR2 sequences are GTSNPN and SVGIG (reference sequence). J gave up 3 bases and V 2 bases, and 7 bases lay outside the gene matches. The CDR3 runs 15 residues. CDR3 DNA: TGTGCCTGGAGTCCCCAGGCTAGCGGGAGCTACGAGCAGTACTTC. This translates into CAWSPQASGSYEQYF.

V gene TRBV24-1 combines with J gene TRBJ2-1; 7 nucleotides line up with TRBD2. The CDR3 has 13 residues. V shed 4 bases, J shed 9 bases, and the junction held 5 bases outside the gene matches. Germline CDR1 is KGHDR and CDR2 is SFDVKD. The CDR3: CATSDLGTTEQFF. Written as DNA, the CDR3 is TGTGCCACCAGTGACCTGGGGACTACTGAGCAGTTCTTC.

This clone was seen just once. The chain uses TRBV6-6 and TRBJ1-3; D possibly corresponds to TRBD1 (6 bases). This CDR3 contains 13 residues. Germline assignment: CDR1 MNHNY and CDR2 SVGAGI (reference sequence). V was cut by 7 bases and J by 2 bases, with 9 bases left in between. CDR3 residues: CASNRDTGNTIYF. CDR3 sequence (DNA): TGTGCCAGCAACCGGGACACTGGAAACACCATATATTTT.

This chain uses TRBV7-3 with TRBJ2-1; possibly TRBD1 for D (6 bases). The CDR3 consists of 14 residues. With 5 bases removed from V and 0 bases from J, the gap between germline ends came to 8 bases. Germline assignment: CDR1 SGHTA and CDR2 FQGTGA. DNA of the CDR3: TGTGCCAGCAGCCCGGACAGCTCCTACAATGAGCAGTTCTTC. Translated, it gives CASSPDSSYNEQFF.

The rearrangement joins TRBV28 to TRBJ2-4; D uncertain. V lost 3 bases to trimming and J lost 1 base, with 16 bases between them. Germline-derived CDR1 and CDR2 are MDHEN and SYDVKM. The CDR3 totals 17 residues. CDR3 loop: CASSLSRNHGAKNIQYF. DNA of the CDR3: TGTGCCAGCAGTTTGAGCCGGAACCACGGGGCCAAAAACATTCAGTACTTC.

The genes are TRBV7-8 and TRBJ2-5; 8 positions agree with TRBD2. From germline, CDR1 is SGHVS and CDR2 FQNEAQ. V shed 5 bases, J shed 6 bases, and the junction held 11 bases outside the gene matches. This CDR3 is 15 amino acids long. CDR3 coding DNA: TGTGCCAGCAGCAGCCTAAGCGGGAGATCTAAGACCCAGTACTTC. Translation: CASSSLSGRSKTQYF.

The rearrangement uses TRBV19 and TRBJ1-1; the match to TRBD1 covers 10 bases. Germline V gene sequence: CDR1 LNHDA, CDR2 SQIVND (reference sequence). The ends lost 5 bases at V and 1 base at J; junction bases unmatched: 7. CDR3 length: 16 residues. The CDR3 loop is CASSSTGGMRNTEAFF. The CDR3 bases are TGTGCCAGTAGTTCGACAGGGGGCATGAGGAACACTGAAGCTTTCTTT.

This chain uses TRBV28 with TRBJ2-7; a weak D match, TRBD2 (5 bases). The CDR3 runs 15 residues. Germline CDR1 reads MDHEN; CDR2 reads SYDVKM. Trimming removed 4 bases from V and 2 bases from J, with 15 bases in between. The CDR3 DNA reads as TGTGCCAGCAGTTCGGTCGGGGAAGCTACCTACGAGCAGTACTTC. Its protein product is CASSSVGEATYEQYF. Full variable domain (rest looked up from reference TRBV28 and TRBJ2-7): DVKVTQSSRYLVKRTGEKVFLECVQDMDHENMFWYRQDPGLGLRLIYFSYDVKMKEKGDIPEGYSVSREKKERFSLILESASTNQTSMYLCASSSVGEATYEQYFGPGTRLTVT.

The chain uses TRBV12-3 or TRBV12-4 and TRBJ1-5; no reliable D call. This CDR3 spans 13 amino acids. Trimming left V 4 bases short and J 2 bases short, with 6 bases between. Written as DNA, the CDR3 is TGTGCCAGCAGTTCGCGGGGCAATCAGCCCCAGCATTTT. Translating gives CASSSRGNQPQHF.